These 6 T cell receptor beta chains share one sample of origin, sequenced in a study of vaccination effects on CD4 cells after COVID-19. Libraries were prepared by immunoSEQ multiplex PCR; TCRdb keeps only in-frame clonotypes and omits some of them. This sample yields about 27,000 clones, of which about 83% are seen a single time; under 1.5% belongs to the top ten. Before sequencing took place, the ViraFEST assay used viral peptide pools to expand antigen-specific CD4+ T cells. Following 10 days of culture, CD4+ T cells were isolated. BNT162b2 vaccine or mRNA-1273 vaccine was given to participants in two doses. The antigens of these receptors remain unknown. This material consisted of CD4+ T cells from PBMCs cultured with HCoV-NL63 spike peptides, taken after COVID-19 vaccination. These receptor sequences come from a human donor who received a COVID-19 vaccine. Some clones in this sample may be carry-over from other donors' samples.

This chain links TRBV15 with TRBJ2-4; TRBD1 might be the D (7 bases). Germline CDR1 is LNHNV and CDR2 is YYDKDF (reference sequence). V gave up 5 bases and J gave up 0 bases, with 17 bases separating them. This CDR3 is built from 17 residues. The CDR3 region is CATSPQGGQLAKNIQYF. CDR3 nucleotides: TGTGCCACCAGCCCCCAGGGGGGACAGCTAGCCAAAAACATTCAGTACTTC.

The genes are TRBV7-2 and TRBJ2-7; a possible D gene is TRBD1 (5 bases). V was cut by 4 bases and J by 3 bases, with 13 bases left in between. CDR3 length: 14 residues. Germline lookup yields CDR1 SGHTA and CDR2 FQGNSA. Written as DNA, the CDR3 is TGTGCCAGCAGCTACAAAGGGGCTGGCTACGAGCAGTACGTC. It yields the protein CASSYKGAGYEQYV.

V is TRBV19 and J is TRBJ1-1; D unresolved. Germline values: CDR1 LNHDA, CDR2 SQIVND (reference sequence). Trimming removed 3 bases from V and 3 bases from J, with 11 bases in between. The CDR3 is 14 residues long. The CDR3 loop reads CASSMRLIDTEAFF. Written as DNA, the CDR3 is TGTGCCAGTAGTATGAGACTCATAGACACTGAAGCTTTCTTT.

Written as DNA, the CDR3 is TGTGCCAGCAGCACGGACTATGGCTACACCTTC. Protein sequence: CASSTDYGYTF. V gene TRBV12-3 or TRBV12-4 combines with J gene TRBJ1-2; D is unresolved. The CDR3 has 11 residues. Trimming shortened V by 6 bases and J by 3 bases, and 5 bases separated the two germline ends.

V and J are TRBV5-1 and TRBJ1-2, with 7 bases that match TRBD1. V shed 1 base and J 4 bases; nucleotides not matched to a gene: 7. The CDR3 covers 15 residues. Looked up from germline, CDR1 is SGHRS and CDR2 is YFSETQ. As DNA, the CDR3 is TGCGCCAGCAGCTTGCTGGCAGGGGGAAGCTATGGCTACACCTTC. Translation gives CASSLLAGGSYGYTF.

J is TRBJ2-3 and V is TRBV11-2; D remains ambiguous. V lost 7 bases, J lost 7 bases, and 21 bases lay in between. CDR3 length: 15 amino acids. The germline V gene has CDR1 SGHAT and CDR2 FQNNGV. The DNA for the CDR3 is TGTGCCAGCACCATCCAAATAGCTGGGTTAAATACGCAGTATTTT. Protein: CASTIQIAGLNTQYF.